What follows are 11 T cell receptor beta chains derived from one specimen sequenced in a study of identical twins. TCRdb reprocessed the 5' RACE reads via MiXCR and lists one record per CDR3 protein. The sample has about 890,000 distinct CDR3 sequences, about 12% seen once. The same data also went into a second study, on yellow fever vaccine responses in identical twins.

Input material: PBMCs. These receptors were taken from a woman in her late teens or twenties in good health.

This clonotype was seen many times. The rearrangement uses TRBV5-1 and TRBJ1-1; D call uncertain. V shed 0 bases and J shed 1 base, with 13 bases lying between them. This CDR3 contains 16 residues. Germline V gives CDR1 SGHRS, CDR2 YFSETQ. CDR3 region: CASSLGHLTENTEAFF. CDR3 DNA: TGCGCCAGCAGCTTGGGGCACCTTACAGAGAACACTGAAGCTTTCTTT.

This clonotype was picked up a small number of times. The chain carries TRBV12-3 or TRBV12-4 and TRBJ1-5; D unresolved. The V and J ends lost 1 base and 8 bases respectively, with 12 bases between them. CDR3 length: 14 amino acids. The CDR3 DNA reads TGTGCCAGCAGTTTAGAGGGTTTATTGGAGCCCCAGCATTTT. Amino acid sequence: CASSLEGLLEPQHF.

This clonotype was picked up many times. The rearrangement links TRBV7-9 to TRBJ1-1; no definite D call. The CDR3 runs to 12 residues. Germline values: CDR1 SEHNR, CDR2 FQNEAQ (reference sequence). V was clipped by 6 bases and J by 1 base, with 6 bases between them. CDR3 in DNA: TGTGCCAGCAGTCCTAGGAACACTGAAGCTTTCTTT. Protein: CASSPRNTEAFF.

The rearrangement links TRBV7-8 to TRBJ2-5, with D perhaps matching TRBD2 (5 bases). This CDR3 contains 17 residues. Trimming removed 5 bases at V and 5 bases at J, with 24 bases between. Germline-derived CDR1 and CDR2 are SGHVS and FQNEAQ. The CDR3 sequence: CASSPHFSTGGSETQYF. CDR3 nucleotide sequence: TGTGCCAGCAGCCCCCATTTTTCGACCGGAGGTAGTGAGACCCAGTACTTC.

This clonotype was seen a few times. The chain combines TRBV12-3 or TRBV12-4 with TRBJ2-1; the match to TRBD2 covers 9 bases. This CDR3 has 16 amino acids. Unmatched junction bases numbered 5, after V lost 5 bases and J lost 0 bases. The CDR3 DNA reads as TGTGCCAGCAGTCTAAGAGCGGGAGGCTCCTACAATGAGCAGTTCTTC. Its protein is CASSLRAGGSYNEQFF.

This clonotype was found a few times. This chain uses TRBV5-6 with TRBJ2-7; 9 positions match TRBD2. After removal of 3 bases from V and 1 base from J, the junction contained 5 bases not matched to a gene. This CDR3 is built from 15 residues. CDR1 is SGHDT, CDR2 YYEEEE, per germline. CDR3 in amino acids: CASSYGLAGSYEQYF. CDR3 sequence (DNA): TGTGCCAGCAGCTATGGGCTAGCGGGATCCTACGAGCAGTACTTC.

This clonotype showed up just once. The chain carries TRBV13 and TRBJ2-1; TRBD2 matches at 13 bases. The J segment lost 3 bases and the V segment lost 2 bases, leaving 7 bases of the junction unmatched. The CDR3 consists of 18 residues. Germline CDR1 reads PRHDT; CDR2 reads FYEKMQ (reference sequence). The DNA of the CDR3 is TGTGCCAGCAGCTTAAGTCCGGGACTAGCGGGAAACTACAATGAGCAGTTCTTC. It translates to CASSLSPGLAGNYNEQFF. Filled out from reference TRBV13 and TRBJ2-1, the complete variable domain reads AAGVIQSPRHLIKEKRETATLKCYPIPRHDTVYWYQQGPGQDPQFLISFYEKMQSDKGSIPDRFSAQQFSDYHSELNMSSLELGDSALYFCASSLSPGLAGNYNEQFFGPGTRLTVL.

Ten or more counts support this clonotype. The chain is built from TRBV7-2 and TRBJ2-2; 11 bases are a match to TRBD2. The CDR3 loop spans 17 amino acids. The germline V gene encodes CDR1 SGHTA and CDR2 FQGNSA. V shed 5 bases and J 0 bases; nucleotides not matched to a gene: 5. The CDR3 DNA is TGTGCCAGCAGCCAGATAGCGGGGGGGTCGAACACCGGGGAGCTGTTTTTT. Translating gives CASSQIAGGSNTGELFF.

The chain employs TRBV15 and TRBJ2-1; 7 bases agree with TRBD2. This CDR3 comprises 19 residues. The V gene's germline CDR1 is LNHNV and CDR2 YYDKDF (reference sequence). Trimming cost V 0 bases and J 1 base; bases outside gene matches: 12. The CDR3 bases are TGTGCCACCAGCAGAGATCCTGGAGGGAGGGCTAAATCCTACAATGAGCAGTTCTTC. Translating it yields CATSRDPGGRAKSYNEQFF.

This clonotype has at least ten counts. V usage is TRBV12-3 or TRBV12-4 and J usage is TRBJ2-2; D possibly uses TRBD1 or TRBD2 (5 bases each). CDR3 length: 14 amino acids. Trimming shortened V by 6 bases and J by 4 bases, and 12 bases separated the two germline ends. CDR3 sequence: CASRGSRGTGELFF. The CDR3 DNA sequence: TGTGCCAGCAGAGGTTCGAGGGGCACCGGGGAGCTGTTTTTT.

There are a few counts of this clonotype. The chain couples TRBV7-9 to TRBJ2-5, with a weak D call TRBD1 (5 bases). The germline CDR1 and CDR2 sequences are SEHNR and FQNEAQ (reference sequence). This CDR3 is 13 amino acids long. Trimming stripped 7 bases from V and 2 bases from J, with 11 bases between. The CDR3, as DNA: TGTGCCAGCAAGGCAGGGCCACAAGAGACCCAGTACTTC. This codes for CASKAGPQETQYF.